The 25 T cell receptor beta chains below were found in one sample sequenced in a study of T cells after yellow fever vaccination. TCRdb re-called the 5' RACE reads through MiXCR, storing one row per CDR3 protein. The data contain some 300,000 distinct CDR3 sequences, approximately 3.9% of them singletons. The sequenced sample was PBMCs, obtained on the day of the yellow fever booster vaccination. The receptors come from a man younger than 30 who received the YFV17D yellow fever vaccine.

This clonotype appeared many times. The V and J genes are TRBV5-3 and TRBJ1-1; perhaps TRBD1 as D (6 bases). TRBV5-3 is identified as an open reading frame with a role that is uncertain. CDR3 length: 12 amino acids. Trimming shortened V by 5 bases and J by 5 bases, and 10 bases separated the two germline ends. As DNA, the CDR3 is TGTGCCAGAAGAGAGGGGGATACTGAAGCTTTCTTT. It translates to CARREGDTEAFF.

The gene calls are TRBV7-2 and TRBJ1-1; perhaps TRBD1 as D (6 bases). Trimming removed 2 bases from V and 5 bases from J, with 21 bases in between. The CDR3 is made up of 17 amino acids. Germline lookup yields CDR1 SGHTA and CDR2 FQGNSA. The CDR3 spells CASSLPLRGARSTEAFF. As DNA, the CDR3 is TGTGCCAGCAGCTTACCTTTGAGGGGGGCGCGGTCTACTGAAGCTTTCTTT.

In this sample, this clonotype turned up a few times. The genes are TRBV12-3 or TRBV12-4 and TRBJ1-6; TRBD1 agrees at 8 bases. CDR3 length equals 15 residues. V shed 4 bases, J shed 11 bases, and the junction held 10 bases outside the gene matches. The CDR3 here is CASSSTSQGGTPLHF. The CDR3 DNA is TGTGCCAGCAGTTCTACCTCACAGGGGGGAACACCCCTCCACTTT.

This clonotype was detected ten times or more. The chain joins TRBV20-1 to TRBJ2-5; D perhaps matches TRBD2 (5 bases). Trimming left V 4 bases short and J 5 bases short, with 14 bases between. The CDR3 extends over 13 amino acids. From germline, CDR1 is DFQATT and CDR2 SNEGSKA (reference sequence). CDR3 coding DNA: TGCAGTGCTAAGGTGGCGGGTTTGGAGACCCAGTACTTC. Its protein product is CSAKVAGLETQYF.

This clonotype showed up many times. The V call is TRBV10-3, the J call TRBJ2-5; 7 positions match TRBD1. Germline lookup yields CDR1 ENHRY and CDR2 SYGVKD. The CDR3 loop spans 14 amino acids. DNA of the CDR3: TGTGTCAGCGGAGACAGGGAAGACGGAGAGACCCAGTACTTC. Its translation: CVSGDREDGETQYF.

This clonotype was counted between two and nine times. The genes are TRBV29-1 and TRBJ2-7, with D tentatively TRBD1 (5 bases). The CDR3 is 12 amino acids. Germline values: CDR1 SQVTM, CDR2 ANQGSEA. Trimming stripped 3 bases from V and 3 bases from J, with 9 bases between. The CDR3, as DNA: TGCAGCGTTGAGGGGCAGGACTACGAGCAGTACTTC. The encoded protein is CSVEGQDYEQYF.

The chain couples TRBV12-3 or TRBV12-4 to TRBJ1-5, with D unresolved. Trimming pared 3 bases from V and 2 bases from J, leaving 8 bases between. This CDR3 comprises 14 residues. CDR3: CASSFWARNQPQHF. DNA of the CDR3: TGTGCCAGCAGTTTTTGGGCGCGCAATCAGCCCCAGCATTTT.

The gene calls are TRBV4-3 and TRBJ2-1; D is perhaps TRBD1 (5 bases). This CDR3 comprises 13 residues. The germline V gene has CDR1 LGHNA and CDR2 YSLEER. V dropped 1 base and J dropped 9 bases, with 10 bases sitting between them. Written as DNA, the CDR3 is TGCGCCAGCAGCCAAGGCAGGGTGCCTGAGCAGTTCTTC. This encodes CASSQGRVPEQFF.

In this sample, this clonotype turned up a few times. The rearrangement links TRBV5-1 to TRBJ2-1; 7 bases agree with TRBD2. The CDR3 has 16 amino acids. With 0 bases clipped from V and 7 bases from J, the junction kept 10 bases outside the gene matches. Germline V lookup: CDR1 SGHRS, CDR2 YFSETQ. As DNA, the CDR3 is TGCGCCAGCAGCTTGGTCCCGGGGACTAAAGGGAATGAGCAGTTCTTC. Translation: CASSLVPGTKGNEQFF.

There are many counts of this clonotype. The CDR3 region is CSVEWWGYEQFF. For the CDR3, the DNA is TGCAGCGTTGAATGGTGGGGATATGAGCAGTTCTTC. The rearrangement uses TRBV29-1 and TRBJ2-1; D gene uncertain. The CDR3 is 12 residues long. In germline, CDR1 is SQVTM, CDR2 ANQGSEA. V was cut by 2 bases and J by 8 bases, with 10 bases left in between.

This clonotype was detected many times. The rearrangement joins TRBV5-1 to TRBJ2-1, with TRBD1 matching 10 bases. V lost 4 bases, J lost 8 bases, and 3 bases stayed unmatched. The CDR3 spans 13 residues. CDR1 and CDR2 from the germline V gene are SGHRS and YFSETQ. As DNA, the CDR3 is TGCGCCAGCAGCCTAGGGACAGGGGATGAGCAGTTCTTC. It specifies CASSLGTGDEQFF.

There are many counts of this clonotype. The genes are TRBV20-1 and TRBJ2-6; D gene ambiguous. CDR1 is DFQATT, CDR2 SNEGSKA, per germline (reference sequence). The CDR3 contains 13 residues. V lost 7 bases and J 0 bases, leaving 7 bases between the germline ends. The CDR3 nucleotides read TGCAGTGTGGCGAGCTCTGGGGCCAACGTCCTGACTTTC. Amino acid sequence: CSVASSGANVLTF.

This clonotype has ten or more counts. This chain links TRBV6-2 or TRBV6-3 with TRBJ2-5; no definite D call. The V gene's germline CDR1 is MNHEY and CDR2 SVGEGT. V lost 11 bases, J lost 5 bases, and 18 bases lay in between. The CDR3 spans 13 residues. As DNA, the CDR3 is TGTGCCTCCGCGGTAGGGCGTCGGGAGACCCAGTACTTC. Its protein product is CASAVGRRETQYF.

This clonotype was seen only a few times. The chain has TRBV20-1 and TRBJ1-1; D may be TRBD1 (6 bases). The V gene lost 5 bases and the J gene lost 3 bases, with 13 bases spanning the gap. Looked up from germline, CDR1 is DFQATT and CDR2 is SNEGSKA (reference sequence). This CDR3 has 13 amino acids. The CDR3, as DNA: TGCAGTGCTGGCAGGGGCGAGCACACTGAAGCTTTCTTT. Encoded protein: CSAGRGEHTEAFF.

The table lists this clonotype with a few counts. The CDR3 DNA is TGTGCCATCAGCGAAAACCGCGGGACGGCGGTGGGCTACACCTTC. It yields the protein CAISENRGTAVGYTF. V gene TRBV10-3 combines with J gene TRBJ1-2, with D maybe TRBD1 (5 bases). The CDR3 totals 15 residues. CDR1 and CDR2 from the germline V gene are ENHRY and SYGVKD. The ends were cut back, 6 bases at V and 8 bases at J, with 22 bases in the middle.

This clonotype was detected only a few times. The chain links TRBV5-4 to TRBJ2-2; 10 bases agree with TRBD1. The CDR3 is 16 amino acids. V gave up 7 bases and J gave up 4 bases; unmatched junction bases: 10. Germline CDR1 reads SGHNT; CDR2 reads YYREEE (reference sequence). The CDR3 reads CASSGTGADLTGELFF. Here the CDR3 DNA reads TGTGCCAGCTCCGGGACAGGGGCAGACCTCACCGGGGAGCTGTTTTTT. Full variable domain (rest looked up from reference TRBV5-4 and TRBJ2-2): ETGVTQSPTHLIKTRGQQVTLRCSSQSGHNTVSWYQQALGQGPQFIFQYYREEENGRGNFPPRFSGLQFPNYSSELNVNALELDDSALYLCASSGTGADLTGELFFGEGSRLTVL.

This clonotype was seen at least ten times. This chain connects TRBV24-1 to TRBJ2-3; 10 bases align to TRBD2. Trimming cost V 11 bases and J 5 bases; bases outside gene matches: 6. In germline, CDR1 is KGHDR, CDR2 SFDVKD. This CDR3 has 13 amino acids. CDR3 DNA sequence: TGTGCCAACCTAGCGGGGGCGGGAGATACGCAGTATTTT. It codes for CANLAGAGDTQYF.

The chain employs TRBV4-2 and TRBJ2-1, with 15 bases fitting TRBD2. CDR1 is LGHNA, CDR2 YNFKEQ, per germline. The V and J ends lost 0 bases and 7 bases, in that order; junction bases with no gene match: 7. The CDR3 runs to 18 residues. In nucleotides, the CDR3 is TGTGCCAGCAGCCAAGACCGCCAGGGACTAGCGGGGGGTAATGAGCAGTTCTTC. It translates to CASSQDRQGLAGGNEQFF.

This clonotype was counted only a few times. The genes are TRBV19 and TRBJ1-3; D is unclear. V was trimmed by 7 bases and J by 0 bases, leaving 13 bases between them. Germline CDR1 reads LNHDA; CDR2 reads SQIVND (reference sequence). The CDR3 runs 15 residues. The CDR3 is CASTTQGGSGNTIYF. CDR3 DNA sequence: TGTGCCAGTACCACCCAAGGAGGCTCTGGAAACACCATATATTTT.

The V call is TRBV7-9, the J call TRBJ2-7; 7 positions match TRBD1. V was clipped by 6 bases and J by 2 bases; unmatched bases: 7. CDR1 is SEHNR, CDR2 FQNEAQ, per germline (reference sequence). CDR3 length: 14 residues. The CDR3 region is CASSFGQVTYEQYF. The CDR3 nucleotides are TGTGCCAGCAGTTTTGGACAGGTTACCTACGAGCAGTACTTC. Complete variable domain (other parts from reference TRBV7-9 and TRBJ2-7): DTGVSQNPRHKITKRGQNVTFRCDPISEHNRLYWYRQTLGQGPEFLTYFQNEAQLEKSRLLSDRFSAERPKGSFSTLEIQRTEQGDSAMYLCASSFGQVTYEQYFGPGTRLTVT.

This clonotype was seen ten or more times. The gene calls are TRBV5-5 and TRBJ2-1, with D perhaps matching TRBD2 (6 bases). Germline CDR1 reads SGHKS; CDR2 reads YYEKEE (reference sequence). The CDR3 length is 13 residues. The V gene lost 4 bases and the J gene lost 9 bases, with 14 bases spanning the gap. The CDR3 region is CASSPRLDGEQFF. The CDR3 coding sequence is TGTGCCAGCAGCCCCAGACTAGACGGTGAGCAGTTCTTC.

This clonotype showed up many times. This chain joins TRBV5-1 and TRBJ1-2, with 7 bases lining up with TRBD1. The CDR3 sequence is 14 residues long. Trimming cost V 4 bases and J 4 bases; bases outside gene matches: 7. Germline V gene lookup returns CDR1 SGHRS and CDR2 YFSETQ. CDR3 nucleotide sequence: TGCGCCAGCAGCGATGGGACAGTCGTCTATGGCTACACCTTC. It is translated as CASSDGTVVYGYTF.

This clonotype was detected ten times or more. V and J are TRBV27 and TRBJ2-4; a weak D match, TRBD2 (6 bases). The V end lost 2 bases, the J end lost 1 base, and 15 bases lay between the germline ends. The CDR3 runs 17 residues. Germline CDR1 and CDR2: MNHEY and SMNVEV (reference sequence). The CDR3 sequence is CASSLRGGTSAKNIQYF. The CDR3, as DNA: TGTGCCAGCAGTTTACGTGGAGGGACCTCGGCCAAAAACATTCAGTACTTC.

There are many counts of this clonotype. V is TRBV2 and J is TRBJ2-3, with 8 nucleotides matching TRBD1. V gave up 4 bases and J gave up 7 bases; unmatched junction bases: 10. Germline loops: CDR1 SNHLY, CDR2 FYNNEI. This CDR3 comprises 15 residues. The CDR3 region has the DNA TGTGCCAGCAGTGCCTCCCACAGGGGGAGGAATACGCAGTATTTT. Translation gives CASSASHRGRNTQYF.

This clonotype was detected ten times or more. J is TRBJ2-7 and V is TRBV7-6; no definite D call. The CDR3 extends over 12 amino acids. CDR1 and CDR2 from the germline V gene are SGHVS and FNYEAQ. V lost 5 bases to trimming and J lost 7 bases, with 12 bases between them. Here the CDR3 reads CASSPISREQYF. DNA for the CDR3: TGTGCCAGCAGCCCTATTAGCCGGGAGCAGTACTTC.